This T cell receptor beta chain is from a study of blood T cell repertoires in COVID-19. This CDR3 comprises 15 residues. Between the trimmed V and J ends, which lost 1 base and 9 bases, there was a span of 18 bases. CDR1 and CDR2 from the germline V gene are SGHTA and FQGTGA. Clones were read by immunoSEQ multiplex PCR, and TCRdb kept only the in-frame ones, dropping some. The sample contains over 150,000 clones, 65% to 80% of which appear only once. This chain joins TRBV7-3 and TRBJ2-5; possible D gene TRBD2, 6 bases. The specimen was peripheral blood. The TCR sequence derives from a man in his sixties with acute or convalescent COVID-19. The chain's CDR3 is CASSLIGGGGEAQYF. The CDR3 DNA is TGTGCCAGCAGCTTAATAGGCGGAGGAGGGGAGGCCCAGTACTTC. Together with reference TRBV7-3 and TRBJ2-5, the CDR3 gives the full variable domain: GAGVSQTPSNKVTEKGKYVELRCDPISGHTALYWYRQSLGQGPEFLIYFQGTGAADDSGLPNDRFFAVRPEGSVSTLKIQRTERGDSAVYLCASSLIGGGGEAQYFGPGTRLLVL.